The 22 T cell receptor beta chains listed next were all sequenced from one sample in a study of shared clonotypes between healthy human individuals. Libraries were prepared by immunoSEQ multiplex PCR; TCRdb keeps only in-frame clonotypes and omits some of them. The repertoire holds approximately 100,000 clones, roughly two thirds seen once, with about 23% in the top ten. Sequencing used memory CD8+ T cells sorted from blood. The subset is: CD45RO+ cells pooled with CCR7-negative TemRA cells. The receptors derive from a woman between 25 and 40 years old in good health.

CDR3 sequence (DNA): TGCGCCAGCAGCCTTGACAGGTCTAACACCGGGGAGCTGTTTTTT. Translated: CASSLDRSNTGELFF. The V gene is TRBV4-1, the J gene TRBJ2-2; tentatively, D is TRBD1 (6 bases). Germline V CDR1 and CDR2: MGHRA, YSYEKL. V was trimmed by 4 bases and J by 2 bases, leaving 11 bases between them. CDR3 size: 15 residues.

The V gene is TRBV4-2, the J gene TRBJ2-1; a possible D gene is TRBD2 (5 bases). Trimming cost V 4 bases and J 7 bases, with 11 bases left between them. This CDR3 region has 13 residues. Germline V gene lookup returns CDR1 LGHNA and CDR2 YNFKEQ. CDR3 sequence: CASSLAGENEQFF. CDR3 sequence (DNA): TGTGCCAGCAGCCTCGCGGGTGAGAATGAGCAGTTCTTC.

The V call is TRBV30, the J call TRBJ1-2; D gene unclear. The V and J ends lost 3 bases and 6 bases respectively, with 20 bases between them. Per germline, CDR1 GTSNPN and CDR2 SVGIG (reference sequence). The CDR3 has 15 amino acids. The CDR3 loop reads CAWSHYSTAPHGYTF. The DNA for the CDR3 is TGTGCCTGGAGCCATTATTCTACAGCACCACATGGCTACACCTTC. The variable domain in full, completed from reference TRBV30 and TRBJ1-2, reads SQTIHQWPATLVQPVGSPLSLECTVEGTSNPNLYWYRQAAGRGLQLLFYSVGIGQISSEVPQNLSASRPQDRQFILSSKKLLLSDSGFYLCAWSHYSTAPHGYTFGSGTRLTVV.

The gene calls are TRBV6-6 and TRBJ2-1, with TRBD2 matching 11 bases. This CDR3 is built from 16 residues. Germline-derived CDR1 and CDR2 are MNHNY and SVGAGI (reference sequence). Trimming took 5 bases from V and 6 from J; bases not matched to a gene: 9. CDR3 amino acids: CASSNPLGLAVNEQFF. The CDR3 region has the DNA TGTGCCAGCAGTAACCCTCTGGGACTAGCGGTCAATGAGCAGTTCTTC.

The chain carries TRBV6-1 and TRBJ2-6; TRBD2 is a possible D gene (6 bases). This CDR3 comprises 15 residues. Trimming removed 5 bases from V and 0 bases from J, with 8 bases in between. Germline CDR1 and CDR2: MNHNS and SASEGT. Written as DNA, the CDR3 is TGTGCCAGCAGTCCGACTAGCTCTGGGGCCAACGTCCTGACTTTC. Protein sequence: CASSPTSSGANVLTF.

The chain carries TRBV18 and TRBJ1-1, with TRBD1 as a possible D gene (5 bases). Between the trimmed V and J ends, which lost 2 bases and 5 bases, there was a span of 12 bases. CDR1 and CDR2 from the germline V gene are KGHSH and LQKENI. This CDR3 contains 14 residues. The CDR3 spells CASSPRGGWTEAFF. The DNA for the CDR3 is TGTGCCAGCTCACCAAGGGGCGGCTGGACTGAAGCTTTCTTT.

This clone was observed a few times. The CDR3 nucleotides read TGTGCCAGCAGTGACGGCAGTAACACTGAAGCTTTCTTT. As protein: CASSDGSNTEAFF. The gene calls are TRBV2 and TRBJ1-1; D gene uncertain. The germline CDR1 and CDR2 sequences are SNHLY and FYNNEI. V lost 3 bases, J lost 2 bases, and 7 bases lay in between. The CDR3 runs 13 residues.

Worth noting for this clone: Other DNA sequences in this sample translate to the same CDR3. J is TRBJ1-5 and V is TRBV28; D is ambiguous. The V gene lost 3 bases and the J gene lost 1 base, with 7 bases spanning the gap. Germline CDR1 MDHEN, CDR2 SYDVKM. This CDR3 contains 14 residues. CDR3 region: CASSLRQSNQPQHF. The CDR3 DNA reads as TGTGCCAGCAGTTTGCGGCAGAGCAATCAGCCCCAGCATTTT.

The rearrangement links TRBV28 to TRBJ1-2; the D gene is possibly TRBD1 (5 bases). CDR3 length: 14 residues. Trimming took off 6 bases at V and 4 bases at J, with 15 bases between the two ends. CDR1 is MDHEN and CDR2 is SYDVKM in the germline V gene. CDR3 sequence (DNA): TGTGCCAGCAGCCAACCGGGACCTGGCTATGGCTACACCTTC. Its protein product is CASSQPGPGYGYTF.

The sample holds many counts of this clone. The chain has TRBV6-6 and TRBJ2-1, with 7 bases aligning to TRBD2. V lost 1 base and J lost 9; bases outside the gene matches: 3. CDR3 length: 13 residues. Germline CDR1 and CDR2: MNHNY and SVGAGI (reference sequence). The CDR3 sequence is CASSYLGLGEQFF. The CDR3 DNA follows: TGTGCCAGCAGTTACTTAGGACTAGGTGAGCAGTTCTTC.

As concerns this clone: A far larger clone is only one base removed, so a read error is likely. The sample carries other DNA sequences with the same CDR3. CDR3 protein: CASYSSSYEQYF. CDR3 DNA sequence: TGTGCCAGCTACTCTAGCTCCTACGAGCAGTACTTC. The V gene is TRBV27, the J gene TRBJ2-5; unclear D gene. The last part of the DNA fits TRBJ2-7 better; the J call may be wrong. Per germline, CDR1 MNHEY and CDR2 SMNVEV (reference sequence). CDR3 length equals 12 residues.

This clone was counted many times. The CDR3 bases are TGTGCCAGCAGTCCTGGGACAGGGGGCGCGACAGATACGCAGTATTTT. It yields the protein CASSPGTGGATDTQYF. The chain uses TRBV6-4 and TRBJ2-3, with 12 nucleotides matching TRBD1. The germline CDR1 and CDR2 sequences are MRHNA and SNTAGT. This CDR3 is built from 16 residues. The J segment lost 3 bases and the V segment lost 5 bases, leaving 6 bases of the junction unmatched.

This chain joins TRBV28 and TRBJ2-2; 10 nucleotides agree with TRBD1. The CDR3 totals 15 residues. Per the germline V gene, CDR1 is MDHEN and CDR2 is SYDVKM. Trimming took 7 bases from V and 3 from J; bases not matched to a gene: 5. CDR3 residues: CASIPGQGYTGELFF. DNA for the CDR3: TGTGCCAGCATCCCGGGACAGGGGTACACCGGGGAGCTGTTTTTT.

This clone was recorded a few times. The chain couples TRBV27 to TRBJ2-5, with 13 bases lining up with TRBD2. Germline CDR1 MNHEY, CDR2 SMNVEV (reference sequence). The V and J ends lost 5 bases and 1 base, in that order; junction bases with no gene match: 1. This CDR3 region has 15 residues. The CDR3 DNA reads as TGTGCCAGCAGTCGGACTAGCGGGGGCCAAGAGACCCAGTACTTC. This translates into CASSRTSGGQETQYF.

This rearrangement joins TRBV11-2 to TRBJ2-6; 7 nucleotides align to TRBD1. V lost 6 bases, J lost 0 bases, and 8 bases stayed unmatched. CDR1 SGHAT and CDR2 FQNNGV come from the germline V gene. CDR3 length equals 17 residues. DNA for the CDR3: TGTGCCAGCAGTCTTGACAGGGCCTTCTCTGGGGCCAACGTCCTGACTTTC. Translating gives CASSLDRAFSGANVLTF.

CDR3 loop: CASSLYPNTGELFF. The CDR3 DNA follows: TGTGCCAGCAGCTTATACCCGAACACCGGGGAGCTGTTTTTT. The rearrangement uses TRBV7-6 and TRBJ2-2; D gene unclear. The CDR3 contains 14 residues. The germline V gene encodes CDR1 SGHVS and CDR2 FNYEAQ. The V gene lost 2 bases and the J gene lost 0 bases, with 4 bases spanning the gap.

The chain is built from TRBV6-1 and TRBJ1-5; D is uncertain. V was shortened by 3 bases and J by 7 bases, with 16 bases between the two germline ends. The CDR3 contains 15 residues. Per germline, CDR1 MNHNS and CDR2 SASEGT. The CDR3 reads CASSEQVLSLQPQHF. The CDR3 DNA reads as TGTGCCAGCAGTGAGCAGGTCCTTTCCCTCCAGCCCCAGCATTTT.

This rearrangement joins TRBV2 to TRBJ2-3, with a possible D match to TRBD1 (5 bases). The V end was cut by 7 bases, the J end by 5 bases, with 13 bases between. CDR3 length equals 13 residues. Germline V gene data show CDR1 as SNHLY and CDR2 as FYNNEI. The CDR3 is CASKQAGIDTQYF. The CDR3 DNA reads as TGTGCCAGCAAACAGGCTGGAATAGATACGCAGTATTTT.

The chain has TRBV29-1 and TRBJ1-1; 9 nucleotides agree with TRBD1. V lost 6 bases and J lost 11; bases outside the gene matches: 19. Germline-derived CDR1 and CDR2 are SQVTM and ANQGSEA. The CDR3 consists of 15 residues. CDR3 in amino acids: CSVGFGTGSGSGAFF. The DNA of the CDR3 is TGCAGCGTGGGGTTTGGGACAGGGAGCGGGAGTGGGGCTTTCTTT.

The chain recombines TRBV15 with TRBJ2-7, with 7 bases fitting TRBD2. In germline, CDR1 is LNHNV, CDR2 YYDKDF (reference sequence). Trimming took 2 bases from V and 0 from J; bases not matched to a gene: 16. The CDR3 sequence is 19 residues long. CDR3 region: CATSRNLPGAGDSSYEQYF. The CDR3 DNA follows: TGTGCCACCAGCAGAAACCTACCCGGCGCGGGGGATAGCTCCTACGAGCAGTACTTC.

The chain recombines TRBV10-3 with TRBJ2-7; D ambiguous. V was cut by 0 bases and J by 6 bases, with 9 bases left in between. From germline, CDR1 is ENHRY and CDR2 SYGVKD. This CDR3 comprises 13 residues. For the CDR3, the DNA is TGTGCCATCAGTGAGTCGCTGGTATCCGAGCAGTACTTC. Protein product: CAISESLVSEQYF.

V usage is TRBV7-8 and J usage is TRBJ2-1; 10 bases are shared with TRBD2. Trimming removed 5 bases from V and 7 bases from J; junction bases left unmatched: 14. The CDR3 spans 17 residues. The germline V gene has CDR1 SGHVS and CDR2 FQNEAQ. CDR3 coding DNA: TGTGCCAGCAGCGCCGGACAGGGCCTAGCGGGAGTAAATGAGCAGTTCTTC. This gives the protein CASSAGQGLAGVNEQFF.